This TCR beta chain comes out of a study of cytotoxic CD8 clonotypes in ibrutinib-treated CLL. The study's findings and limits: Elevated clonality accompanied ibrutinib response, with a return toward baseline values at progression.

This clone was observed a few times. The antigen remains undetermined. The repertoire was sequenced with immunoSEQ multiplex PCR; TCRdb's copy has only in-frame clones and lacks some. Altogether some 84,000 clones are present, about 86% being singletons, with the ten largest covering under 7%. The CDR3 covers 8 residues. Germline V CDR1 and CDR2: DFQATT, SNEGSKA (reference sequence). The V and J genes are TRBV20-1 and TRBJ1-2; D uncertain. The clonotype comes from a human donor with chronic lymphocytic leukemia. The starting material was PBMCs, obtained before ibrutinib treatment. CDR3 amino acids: CSSSGYTF. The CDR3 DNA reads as TGCAGCTCCAGTGGCTACACCTTC.